The 30 T cell receptor beta chains listed next were all sequenced from one sample in a study of T cells in tuberculosis. Profiled with immunoSEQ multiplex PCR; TCRdb holds only in-frame clones, not every one. The sample records about 25,000 clones, about 92% being singletons. Sample: PBMCs. The receptors originated from a donor aged 10-29 years with latent tuberculosis or without tuberculosis infection. Some clones in this sample may be carry-over from other donors' samples.

CDR3 residues: CASGLPGQGSYEQYF. CDR3 DNA sequence: TGTGCCAGCGGGTTACCGGGACAGGGGTCCTACGAGCAGTACTTC. This chain connects TRBV7-9 to TRBJ2-7; 10 bases fit TRBD1. The junction had 8 bases not matched to a gene; V was cut back by 8 bases and J by 1 base. Germline-derived CDR1 and CDR2 are SEHNR and FQNEAQ (reference sequence). The CDR3 length is 15 residues.

This sequence joins TRBV2 and TRBJ1-3; 7 nucleotides line up with TRBD1. This CDR3 comprises 12 residues. Germline-derived CDR1 and CDR2 are SNHLY and FYNNEI. The V gene end was trimmed by 7 bases and the J gene end by 4 bases; junction bases not matched to a gene: 1. The CDR3 spells CASKGGGNTIYF. The CDR3 nucleotides are TGTGCCAGCAAAGGGGGCGGAAACACCATATATTTT.

The V gene is TRBV5-1, the J gene TRBJ2-1; no clear D. The V gene lost 5 bases and the J gene lost 3 bases, with 15 bases spanning the gap. Germline CDR1 reads SGHRS; CDR2 reads YFSETQ. This CDR3 region has 15 residues. DNA of the CDR3: TGCGCCAGCAGGACCAGCGACTCCAACTACAATGAGCAGTTCTTC. It encodes CASRTSDSNYNEQFF.

The V call is TRBV7-2, the J call TRBJ1-2; D may be TRBD1 (5 bases). Germline-derived CDR1 and CDR2 are SGHTA and FQGNSA. V lost 3 bases and J lost 9, with 11 bases in between. The CDR3 sequence is 12 residues long. DNA for the CDR3: TGTGCCAGCAGCTTCCGGGGGAGAAGCTACACCTTC. Translation: CASSFRGRSYTF. The whole variable domain, remainder taken from reference TRBV7-2 and TRBJ1-2, is GAGVSQSPSNKVTEKGKDVELRCDPISGHTALYWYRQSLGQGLEFLIYFQGNSAPDKSGLPSDRFSAERTGGSVSTLTIQRTQQEDSAVYLCASSFRGRSYTFGSGTRLTVV.

V gene TRBV9 combines with J gene TRBJ2-3; D uncertain. The V gene lost 3 bases and the J gene lost 6 bases, with 11 bases spanning the gap. CDR3 length equals 13 residues. From germline, CDR1 is SGDLS and CDR2 YYNGEE. The CDR3 sequence is CASSDRLRDTQYF. The CDR3 nucleotides are TGTGCCAGCAGCGACCGACTCCGGGATACGCAGTATTTT.

The chain links TRBV10-3 to TRBJ2-7, with D possibly matching TRBD2 (5 bases). This CDR3 contains 13 residues. With 5 bases removed from V and 3 bases from J, the gap between germline ends came to 11 bases. CDR1 ENHRY and CDR2 SYGVKD come from the germline V gene. CDR3 amino acids: CAISPGSGYEQYF. As DNA, the CDR3 is TGTGCCATCAGTCCGGGGAGCGGCTACGAGCAGTACTTC.

This chain joins TRBV10-1 and TRBJ2-7, with D possibly TRBD1 on 5 matching bases. Germline-derived CDR1 and CDR2 are WNHNN and SYGVQD (reference sequence). The CDR3 is 14 residues long. Trimming removed 6 bases at V and 1 base at J, with 13 bases between. The CDR3 here is CASRRQLSSYEQYF. The DNA of the CDR3 is TGCGCCAGCAGAAGACAGCTGTCATCCTACGAGCAGTACTTC.

This clone came up a few times. The chain links TRBV5-1 to TRBJ2-7; D not resolved. The CDR3 extends over 13 amino acids. Germline loops: CDR1 SGHRS, CDR2 YFSETQ. Trimming took off 0 bases at V and 5 bases at J, with 9 bases between the two ends. CDR3 DNA: TGCGCCAGCAGCTTGGCCATGTACAACGAGCAGTACTTC. Protein: CASSLAMYNEQYF.

This chain uses TRBV7-2 with TRBJ1-5; no clear D. CDR1 and CDR2 (germline): SGHTA, FQGNSA. Trimming pared 2 bases from V and 3 bases from J, leaving 11 bases between. The CDR3 consists of 15 residues. In DNA form, the CDR3 reads TGTGCCAGCAGCTTAAGAAGAGGTAACAATCAGCCCCAGCATTTT. Encoded protein: CASSLRRGNNQPQHF.

With regard to this clone: Mismatch with germline at one junction end may stem from a read error. The chain links TRBV27 to TRBJ2-1; 12 bases match TRBD2. Germline loops: CDR1 MNHEY, CDR2 SMNVEV (reference sequence). The CDR3 sequence is 17 residues long. The CDR3 loop reads CATSASTSGSRVNEQFF. CDR3 bases: TGTGCCACCAGTGCTTCGACTAGCGGGAGTCGAGTGAATGAGCAGTTCTTC.

CDR3 sequence: CASSASGNTEAFF. The CDR3 coding sequence is TGTGCCAGCAGTGCGTCGGGGAACACTGAAGCTTTCTTT. The chain joins TRBV6-1 to TRBJ1-1; no clear D gene. The CDR3 length is 13 residues. CDR1 and CDR2 (germline): MNHNS, SASEGT. V was cut by 4 bases and J by 1 base, with 7 bases left in between.

J is TRBJ1-5 and V is TRBV6-1; D may be TRBD1 (5 bases). Per the germline V gene, CDR1 is MNHNS and CDR2 is SASEGT. Between the trimmed V and J ends, which lost 4 bases and 5 bases, there was a span of 12 bases. This CDR3 is built from 14 residues. CDR3 protein: CASSGRGKYQPQHF. CDR3 DNA sequence: TGTGCCAGCAGTGGAAGGGGAAAATATCAGCCCCAGCATTTT.

The rearrangement joins TRBV18 to TRBJ2-3, with 10 positions matching TRBD2. The CDR3 is 14 residues long. The trim removed 6 bases at V and 6 bases at J, leaving 6 bases unmatched. The germline gives CDR1 KGHSH, CDR2 LQKENI. This CDR3 reads CASSPSGGEDTQYF. The CDR3, as DNA: TGTGCCAGCTCGCCGAGCGGGGGGGAGGATACGCAGTATTTT.

The chain employs TRBV6-1 and TRBJ2-2; 9 nucleotides align to TRBD1. This CDR3 is built from 15 residues. Trimming at V came to 4 bases and at J to 4 bases, leaving 4 bases not matched to a gene. Germline V gives CDR1 MNHNS, CDR2 SASEGT. The CDR3 nucleotides are TGTGCCAGCAGTGTACAGGGGGCGGGCACCGGGGAGCTGTTTTTT. It encodes CASSVQGAGTGELFF.

This chain links TRBV29-1 with TRBJ1-2; no reliable D call. V gave up 7 bases and J gave up 0 bases, with 6 bases separating them. The CDR3 has 11 residues. Per the germline V gene, CDR1 is SQVTM and CDR2 is ANQGSEA. The CDR3 nucleotides read TGCAGCGGAGAGACTAACTATGGCTACACCTTC. It translates to CSGETNYGYTF.

V is TRBV28 and J is TRBJ2-1; 12 nucleotides agree with TRBD2. V lost 5 bases and J lost 4; bases outside the gene matches: 6. Germline CDR1 is MDHEN and CDR2 is SYDVKM. This CDR3 comprises 16 residues. For the CDR3, the DNA is TGTGCCAGCAGTAGACTAGCGGGAGTGGTATACAATGAGCAGTTCTTC. Translated: CASSRLAGVVYNEQFF.

This chain uses TRBV5-1 with TRBJ1-1; a weak D match, TRBD1 (5 bases). Looked up from germline, CDR1 is SGHRS and CDR2 is YFSETQ. CDR3 length: 14 amino acids. Trimming took off 0 bases at V and 5 bases at J, with 11 bases between the two ends. In nucleotides, the CDR3 is TGCGCCAGCAGCTTGGTGCAGGGTGGTACTGAAGCTTTCTTT. Amino acids: CASSLVQGGTEAFF.

This clone appeared once. V and J are TRBV21-1 and TRBJ1-1; no check of the table's D call, TRBD1, against the DNA was made. TRBV21-1 is a listed pseudogene. There are 13 residues in the CDR3. Written as DNA, the CDR3 is TGTGCCAGCAGCCCAGGGGAAGGCACTGAAGCTTTCTTT. Amino acid sequence: CASSPGEGTEAFF.

With respect to this clone: The sample carries other DNA sequences with the same CDR3. This chain uses TRBV29-1 with TRBJ1-2; weak D call: TRBD1 (5 bases). The V gene's germline CDR1 is SQVTM and CDR2 ANQGSEA. This CDR3 comprises 12 residues. V was clipped by 4 bases and J by 5 bases, with 11 bases between them. The CDR3 DNA is TGCAGCGTTGCGGAGGGACTATATGGCTACACCTTC. Its translation: CSVAEGLYGYTF.

The chain links TRBV2 to TRBJ2-7, with 11 positions matching TRBD2. CDR1 and CDR2 from the germline V gene are SNHLY and FYNNEI. CDR3 length: 16 residues. V dropped 6 bases and J dropped 1; count of bases not matched to a gene: 8. The CDR3 coding sequence is TGTGCCAGCAGCTACTCTAGCGGGAGGACGTCCTACGAGCAGTACTTC. As protein: CASSYSSGRTSYEQYF.

The chain recombines TRBV19 with TRBJ1-2; no clear D. Per germline, CDR1 LNHDA and CDR2 SQIVND (reference sequence). Trimming removed 1 base from V and 3 bases from J, with 9 bases in between. The CDR3 spans 14 residues. The CDR3 protein is CASSIGVSDYGYTF. In nucleotides, the CDR3 is TGTGCCAGTAGTATAGGAGTTAGTGACTATGGCTACACCTTC.

The V and J genes are TRBV27 and TRBJ1-1; D unclear. This CDR3 is 15 amino acids long. The V end was cut by 3 bases, the J end by 1 base, with 12 bases between. Germline CDR1 is MNHEY and CDR2 is SMNVEV (reference sequence). CDR3 nucleotide sequence: TGTGCCAGCAGTTTGCGAGGGATTTCGAACACTGAAGCTTTCTTT. Its translation: CASSLRGISNTEAFF.

The CDR3 loop is CASSLIRLRNNEQFF. In DNA form, the CDR3 reads TGTGCCAGCAGTTTAATTCGACTACGTAACAATGAGCAGTTCTTC. This chain joins TRBV27 and TRBJ2-1, with D perhaps matching TRBD2 (5 bases). The CDR3 runs 15 residues. Trimming removed 2 bases from V and 5 bases from J, with 13 bases in between. Germline V CDR1 and CDR2: MNHEY, SMNVEV (reference sequence).

J is TRBJ2-1 and V is TRBV6-6; the match to TRBD1 covers 10 bases. Germline values: CDR1 MNHNY, CDR2 SVGAGI (reference sequence). The CDR3 is 15 amino acids. Trimming cost V 6 bases and J 8 bases; bases outside gene matches: 10. The CDR3 loop reads CASSDGTGVGDEQFF. In DNA, the CDR3 is TGTGCCAGCAGCGATGGGACAGGGGTCGGGGATGAGCAGTTCTTC.

The CDR3 is CASSSGLAYSRFF. The CDR3 region has the DNA TGTGCCAGCTCCTCCGGACTAGCCTACTCGCGGTTCTTC. The genes are TRBV6-5 and TRBJ2-1; 8 bases fit TRBD2. CDR3 length: 13 amino acids. CDR1 MNHEY and CDR2 SVGAGI come from the germline V gene. The V segment lost 8 bases and the J segment 15 bases; nucleotides outside the gene matches: 15.

This rearrangement joins TRBV27 to TRBJ2-5; D is possibly TRBD2 (7 bases). This CDR3 comprises 13 residues. From germline, CDR1 is MNHEY and CDR2 SMNVEV (reference sequence). V lost 8 bases and J lost 7, with 17 bases in between. The CDR3 loop reads CASGLVGGRTQYF. In DNA, the CDR3 is TGTGCCAGCGGGCTCGTGGGGGGGCGGACCCAGTACTTC.

The chain links TRBV25-1 to TRBJ2-3; 7 nucleotides align to TRBD1. J lost 0 bases, V lost 5 bases, and 2 bases had no gene match. The CDR3 is 14 amino acids. Germline CDR1 and CDR2: MGHDK and SYGVNS. In DNA, the CDR3 is TGTGCCAGCAGTTCACAGGGGAGCACAGATACGCAGTATTTT. Protein sequence: CASSSQGSTDTQYF.

This rearrangement joins TRBV5-1 to TRBJ2-6; D unresolved. Trimming cost V 0 bases and J 0 bases, with 4 bases left between them. The CDR3 is made up of 15 amino acids. Looked up from germline, CDR1 is SGHRS and CDR2 is YFSETQ. CDR3 amino acids: CASSLGSSGANVLTF. CDR3 nucleotide sequence: TGCGCCAGCAGCTTGGGCAGCTCTGGGGCCAACGTCCTGACTTTC.

This clone was counted a single time. The chain couples TRBV30 to TRBJ1-2; D is unclear. Germline CDR1 GTSNPN, CDR2 SVGIG (reference sequence). Trimming pared 8 bases from V and 3 bases from J, leaving 13 bases between. The CDR3 has 12 amino acids. As DNA, the CDR3 is TGTGCCCGTGGGAGCCAAGACTATGGCTACACCTTC. Amino acids: CARGSQDYGYTF.

The rearrangement joins TRBV4-1 to TRBJ1-4; possible D gene TRBD1, 5 bases. CDR3 length: 17 amino acids. Trimming left V 1 base short and J 7 bases short, with 19 bases between. Germline assignment: CDR1 MGHRA and CDR2 YSYEKL. CDR3 coding DNA: TGCGCCAGCAGCCAAGGGGGCAGTCGGGGGGTTAGTGAAAAACTGTTTTTT. It encodes CASSQGGSRGVSEKLFF.